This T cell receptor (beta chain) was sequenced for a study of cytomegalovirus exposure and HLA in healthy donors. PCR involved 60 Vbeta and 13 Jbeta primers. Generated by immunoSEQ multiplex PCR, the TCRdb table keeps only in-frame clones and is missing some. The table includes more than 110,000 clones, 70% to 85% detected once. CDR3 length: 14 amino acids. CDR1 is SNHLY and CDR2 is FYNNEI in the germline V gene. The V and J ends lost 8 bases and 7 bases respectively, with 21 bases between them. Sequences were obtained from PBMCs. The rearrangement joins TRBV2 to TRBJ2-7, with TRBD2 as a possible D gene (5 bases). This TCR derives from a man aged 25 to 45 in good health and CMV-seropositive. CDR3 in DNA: TGTGCCAGCCTGCAGCGTTCCGGGTCGGGGGAGCAGTACTTC. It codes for CASLQRSGSGEQYF.